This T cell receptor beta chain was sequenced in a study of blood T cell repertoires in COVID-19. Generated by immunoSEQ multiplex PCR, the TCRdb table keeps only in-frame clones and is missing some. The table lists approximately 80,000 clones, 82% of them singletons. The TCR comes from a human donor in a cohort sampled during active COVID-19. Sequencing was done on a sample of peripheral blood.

The chain's CDR3 is CATSDSYRYNEQFF. The CDR3 DNA reads as TGTGCCACCAGTGATTCCTACAGGTACAATGAGCAGTTCTTC. The V and J genes are TRBV24-1 and TRBJ2-1, with D maybe TRBD1 (5 bases). The CDR3 spans 14 residues. The V gene lost 2 bases and the J gene lost 4 bases, with 8 bases spanning the gap. Germline-derived CDR1 and CDR2 are KGHDR and SFDVKD.